The source of this T cell receptor beta chain is a study of technical replicates of blood from several donors. Assay used: immunoSEQ multiplex PCR; TCRdb lists only in-frame clones, some missing. The sample yields 85,000 to 100,000 clones, roughly 92% seen once. This receptor was identified in a human donor in good health. The sequencing input was T cells isolated from PBMCs.

CDR3 sequence: CASSSLIGGVNEQYF. CDR3 nucleotide sequence: TGTGCCAGCAGCTCCTTAATTGGAGGTGTCAACGAGCAGTACTTC. The chain couples TRBV5-4 to TRBJ2-7; tentatively, D is TRBD2 (5 bases). This CDR3 has 15 residues. CDR1 and CDR2 (germline): SGHNT, YYREEE (reference sequence). V was clipped by 3 bases and J by 5 bases, with 18 bases between them.